This passage covers 25 T cell receptor beta chains from one sample sequenced in a study of tumor-infiltrating lymphocytes in primary liver carcinoma. Out of unsorted whole blood came the blood RNA, and germline DNA was extracted as well. The template, about 500 ng total RNA, yielded TCR beta cDNA made with a constant-region primer. Nested multiplex PCR, run for three rounds with slightly modified ARM-PCR, yielded TCR beta libraries. Amplification in the first two PCR rounds was performed using TRBV1-TRBV30 forward primers and a C-beta reverse primer for approximately 10 cycles each. TCRdb reanalysed the multiplex PCR reads using MiXCR and keeps one entry per CDR3 protein. In the table there are approximately 210,000 distinct CDR3 sequences, 65% of which are singletons. The sequenced sample consisted of peripheral blood. The source is an older woman with primary liver carcinoma and hepatitis B virus infection.

Notes on this clonotype: Its ends do not fully match the called genes, so a read error is possible. The chain has TRBV29-1 and TRBJ1-3; no clear D. CDR1 and CDR2 (germline): SQVTM, ANQGSEA. The CDR3 covers 14 residues. CDR3: CSVVGGHSGYTIYF. The CDR3 DNA reads as TGCAGTGTTGTCGGCGGCCACTCTGGATACACCATATATTTT.

Concerning this clonotype: At one end the junction does not follow the germline gene, possibly because of a read error. The V call is TRBV28, the J call TRBJ2-1, with D maybe TRBD2 (6 bases). Germline CDR1 is MDHEN and CDR2 is SYDVKM. The CDR3 runs 15 residues. Here the CDR3 reads CTSSLGGSSYNEQFF. The CDR3 nucleotides read TGTACCAGCAGTTTAGGAGGGAGCTCCTACAATGAGCAGTTCTTC.

With regard to this clonotype: A read error is possible here, since a much larger clone lies one base away. The CDR3 region is CDSSQEVLGNQPQHF. DNA for the CDR3: TGCGACAGCAGCCAAGAAGTTCTAGGGAATCAGCCCCAGCATTTT. The rearrangement links TRBV4-1 to TRBJ1-5; D not resolved. Germline-derived CDR1 and CDR2 are MGHRA and YSYEKL. The CDR3 runs to 15 residues.

On this clonotype: Its ends do not fully match the called genes, so a read error is possible. The chain carries TRBV7-9 and TRBJ2-6; D remains ambiguous. This CDR3 has 16 residues. The germline V gene encodes CDR1 SEHNR and CDR2 FQNEAQ (reference sequence). CDR3 nucleotide sequence: TGTGCCAGCAGCCCCACCGTCGGGTACTGGGCCAACGTCCTGAGTTTC. Translated: CASSPTVGYWANVLSF.

Regarding this clonotype: A read error is possible here, since a much larger clone lies one base away. The chain carries TRBV5-4 and TRBJ2-5, with 13 bases identical to TRBD2. The V gene end was trimmed by 4 bases and the J gene end by 5 bases; junction bases not matched to a gene: 8. This CDR3 region has 16 residues. CDR1 is SGHNT and CDR2 is YYREEE in the germline V gene (reference sequence). DNA of the CDR3: TGTGCCAGCAGCCACAGGACTAGCGGGAGTTATGAGACCCAGTACTTC. Its translation is CASSHRTSGSYETQYF.

The chain couples TRBV28 to TRBJ2-7; unclear D gene. Per germline, CDR1 MDHEN and CDR2 SYDVKM. The V gene lost 9 bases and the J gene lost 0 bases, with 12 bases spanning the gap. The CDR3 has 13 amino acids. The CDR3 region is CARSPTLSYEQYF. The CDR3, as DNA: TGTGCCAGGAGCCCTACCCTCTCCTACGAGCAGTACTTC. The whole variable domain, remainder taken from reference TRBV28 and TRBJ2-7, is DVKVTQSSRYLVKRTGEKVFLECVQDMDHENMFWYRQDPGLGLRLIYFSYDVKMKEKGDIPEGYSVSREKKERFSLILESASTNQTSMYLCARSPTLSYEQYFGPGTRLTVT.

V is TRBV6-1 and J is TRBJ1-2, with D tentatively TRBD1 (5 bases). Trimming cost V 7 bases and J 4 bases, with 13 bases left between them. Germline values: CDR1 MNHNS, CDR2 SASEGT. CDR3 size: 13 residues. CDR3 sequence reads: CASTRDGPYGYTF. The CDR3 DNA sequence: TGTGCCAGCACTCGGGACGGTCCCTATGGCTACACCTTC.

Of note for this clonotype: Being one base from a much bigger clone, this may be a read error. The gene calls are TRBV7-8 and TRBJ2-2; 8 bases align to TRBD2. CDR3 length: 16 amino acids. Germline-derived CDR1 and CDR2 are SGHVS and FQNEAQ. The CDR3 DNA follows: TGTGCCAGCAGCTTAGCGGCGGGAGGTTATACCGGGAAGCTGTTTTTT. This sequence encodes CASSLAAGGYTGKLFF.

In regard to this clonotype: Since no conserved phenylalanine or tryptophan closes the CDR3, a read error is the likely cause. This chain links TRBV11-2 with TRBJ2-1, with TRBD2 identical over 7 bases. Losses at the gene ends were 1 base for V and 8 bases for J; bases not matched to a gene: 5. The CDR3 spans 14 residues. In germline, CDR1 is SGHAT, CDR2 FQNNGV. CDR3 sequence (DNA): TGTGCCAGCAGCTTAGGGGAGGGGCTCTATGAGCAGTTCCTC. This translates into CASSLGEGLYEQFL.

As for this clonotype: A much larger clone lies one base from this, so it may be a read error. The gene calls are TRBV6-1 and TRBJ1-1; a possible D gene is TRBD1 (5 bases). Trimming removed 4 bases at V and 3 bases at J, with 12 bases between. Germline assignment: CDR1 MNHNS and CDR2 SASEGT. The CDR3 consists of 14 residues. CDR3 region: CASSAGGDDTEAFF. DNA for the CDR3: TGTGCCAGCAGTGCGGGAGGGGACGACACTGAAGCTTTCTTT.

CDR3 sequence: CASSEGGLGQFF. The CDR3 DNA reads as TGTGCCAGCAGTGAGGGGGGGTTGGGGCAGTTCTTC. V usage is TRBV25-1 and J usage is TRBJ2-1; 7 nucleotides line up with TRBD2. This CDR3 comprises 12 residues. V trimming: 3 bases; J trimming: 12 bases; junction bases outside the gene matches: 5. Per germline, CDR1 MGHDK and CDR2 SYGVNS.

Concerning this clonotype itself: A much larger clone differs by one base, so this may be a read error. The CDR3 here is CANSGSGRALETQYF. CDR3 coding DNA: TGCGCCAACAGTGGGAGCGGGAGGGCCTTAGAGACCCAGTACTTC. This chain links TRBV10-1 with TRBJ2-5; 10 positions agree with TRBD2. This CDR3 has 15 amino acids. CDR1 is WNHNN, CDR2 SYGVQD, per germline (reference sequence).

This clonotype was detected only a few times. The J gene is TRBJ2-1, the V gene TRBV29-1; 7 bases align to TRBD2. Germline V gene sequence: CDR1 SQVTM, CDR2 ANQGSEA. The CDR3 covers 16 residues. V trimming: 5 bases; J trimming: 7 bases; junction bases outside the gene matches: 17. The DNA for the CDR3 is TGCAGCGTTCATCCTCTAGCGGATGATATGAGGAATGAGCAGTTCTTC. This codes for CSVHPLADDMRNEQFF.

At least ten counts were recorded for this clonotype. The chain combines TRBV5-4 with TRBJ2-7; 10 positions agree with TRBD2. This CDR3 is 16 amino acids long. Germline trimming cut 3 bases from V and 4 bases from J; bases unmatched to any gene: 10. Per germline, CDR1 SGHNT and CDR2 YYREEE (reference sequence). Written as DNA, the CDR3 is TGTGCCAGCAGCTCGAAGCTAGCGGGAGCAAAATACGAGCAGTACTTC. It is translated as CASSSKLAGAKYEQYF.

The gene calls are TRBV7-9 and TRBJ1-1, with D maybe TRBD1 (5 bases). This CDR3 spans 14 amino acids. The germline V and J ends were trimmed by 1 base and 12 bases, with 18 bases remaining between them. Germline CDR1 is SEHNR and CDR2 is FQNEAQ (reference sequence). The CDR3 spells CASSLEVDSAESFF. The CDR3 DNA reads TGTGCCAGCAGCTTAGAGGTTGACAGCGCCGAATCTTTCTTT.

A word on this clonotype: This is likely a read error, given that the CDR3 carries no conserved phenylalanine or tryptophan at its end. The V call is TRBV11-2, the J call TRBJ2-1, with 7 bases fitting TRBD2. CDR1 and CDR2 (germline): SGHAT, FQNNGV. V was clipped by 6 bases and J by 7 bases; unmatched bases: 15. There are 16 residues in the CDR3. The chain's CDR3 is CASRLPGTNVSNEQFL. The CDR3 nucleotides read TGTGCCAGCAGGCTACCGGGGACTAACGTCTCGAATGAGCAGTTCCTC.

The V gene is TRBV12-3 or TRBV12-4, the J gene TRBJ2-1, with TRBD2 identical over 8 bases. This CDR3 contains 19 residues. J lost 4 bases, V lost 8 bases, and 22 bases had no gene match. The CDR3 region is CASGPAGLVGGRLYNEQFF. DNA of the CDR3: TGTGCCAGCGGGCCGGCGGGACTAGTGGGAGGGAGGCTATACAATGAGCAGTTCTTC.

Turning to this clonotype: This could be a read error, since a much larger clone is one nucleotide away. This chain uses TRBV6-1 with TRBJ2-3, with 9 bases that match TRBD1. The J segment lost 1 base and the V segment lost 4 bases, leaving 9 bases of the junction unmatched. Per the germline V gene, CDR1 is MNHNS and CDR2 is SASEGT. The CDR3 is 17 amino acids. CDR3 nucleotide sequence: TGTGCCAGCAGTGTAGTGCCGGGACAGGGCGGCACAGATACGCAGTATTTT. This codes for CASSVVPGQGGTDTQYF.

In regard to this clonotype: Given a much more abundant clone one base away, this may be a read error. CDR3: CASRPGNQAGELFF. The CDR3 coding sequence is TGCGCCAGCAGGCCCGGGAATCAAGCCGGGGAGCTGTTTTTT. The gene calls are TRBV5-1 and TRBJ2-2; possible D gene TRBD2, 5 bases. Trimming pared 5 bases from V and 6 bases from J, leaving 14 bases between. The CDR3 is 14 residues long. CDR1 is SGHRS, CDR2 YFSETQ, per germline. The whole variable domain, remainder taken from reference TRBV5-1 and TRBJ2-2, is KAGVTQTPRYLIKTRGQQVTLSCSPISGHRSVSWYQQTPGQGLQFLFEYFSETQRNKGNFPGRFSGRQFSNSRSEMNVSTLELGDSALYLCASRPGNQAGELFFGEGSRLTVL.

The V and J genes are TRBV12-3 or TRBV12-4 and TRBJ1-1; 7 positions match TRBD1. Trimming at V came to 7 bases and at J to 8 bases, leaving 13 bases not matched to a gene. CDR3 length: 14 amino acids. The CDR3 region is CASTLSATTGEAFF. DNA for the CDR3: TGTGCCAGCACACTTTCGGCGACGACAGGGGAAGCTTTCTTT.

Note on this clonotype: Possible read error: a much larger clone is one base away. The chain joins TRBV6-1 to TRBJ2-7; D gene unclear. CDR3 size: 13 residues. Germline CDR1 is MNHNS and CDR2 is SASEGT. Written as DNA, the CDR3 is TGTGCCAGCAGTGAAGGGCTCTACTACGAGCGGTACTTC. It yields the protein CASSEGLYYERYF.

As to this clonotype: One end of the junction is discordant with germline, which a read error may explain. The chain links TRBV16 to TRBJ1-5; a possible D gene is TRBD1 (5 bases). Germline CDR1 is KGHSY and CDR2 is FQNENV. The CDR3 totals 15 residues. The CDR3 DNA reads as TGTGCCACCAGCCAATCGGTAGGGACCTATCAGCCCCAGCATTTT. Residues: CATSQSVGTYQPQHF.

For this clonotype: A much larger clone is a single base away; this may be a read error. This rearrangement joins TRBV6-6 to TRBJ1-1; the D is unclear. The V end was cut by 0 bases, the J end by 4 bases, with 12 bases between. This CDR3 has 15 amino acids. Germline V lookup: CDR1 MNHNY, CDR2 SVGAGI (reference sequence). CDR3 coding DNA: TGTGCCAGCAGTTACTCCGGTGAGCTGAGCACTGAAGCTTTCTTT. The encoded protein is CASSYSGELSTEAFF.

This clonotype came up a few times. The chain combines TRBV28 with TRBJ2-7, with D unclear. This CDR3 comprises 15 residues. V shed 6 bases and J shed 0 bases, with 15 bases lying between them. In germline, CDR1 is MDHEN, CDR2 SYDVKM. The CDR3 region is CASRGPASGSYEQYF. The CDR3 DNA reads TGTGCCAGCAGAGGACCCGCCTCGGGCTCCTACGAGCAGTACTTC.

The chain employs TRBV11-1 and TRBJ2-3; D uncertain. Trimming stripped 2 bases from V and 7 bases from J, with 10 bases between. Germline CDR1 and CDR2: SGHAT and FQDESV (reference sequence). The length of the CDR3 is 13 residues. The CDR3 nucleotides are TGTGCCAGCAGCTTAACGACCGACTATACGCAGTATTTT. The encoded protein is CASSLTTDYTQYF.